The sequence of this T cell receptor beta chain was determined in a study of radiation and T cells in renal cell carcinoma. The time point here: baseline pretreatment blood. Treatment here: 15 Gy SBRT to primary tumor, nephrectomy 4 weeks later. V was pared by 8 bases and J by 0 bases, with 15 bases between. Germline V gene sequence: CDR1 MDHEN, CDR2 SYDVKM. The CDR3 extends over 15 amino acids. Assay used: immunoSEQ multiplex PCR; TCRdb lists only in-frame clones, some missing. The profile shows 90,000 to 100,000 clones, 65% to 90% of them singletons. V gene TRBV28 combines with J gene TRBJ2-3; a possible D gene is TRBD2 (6 bases). The sequence derives from a man in his fifties with renal cell carcinoma. Sequencing used blood, obtained from a patient whose treatment included radiotherapy and nephrectomy. The CDR3, as DNA: TGTGCCAGCCTTGGCGGGACGAGAAGCACAGATACGCAGTATTTT. It translates to CASLGGTRSTDTQYF.